The source of this TCR beta chain is a study of regulatory T cells in long-lasting Graves disease. The time point denotes: newly diagnosed GD, antithyroid drugs for less than 3 months. Generation of the TCR library employed RNA extracted from PBMCs. In this sample, this clonotype turned up once. The CDR3 contains 12 residues. The germline V and J ends were trimmed by 2 bases and 11 bases, with 9 bases remaining between them. Per the germline V gene, CDR1 is WNHNN and CDR2 is SYGVQD (reference sequence). Both iRepertoire HTBI primers and Arm-PCR of CDR3 regions were used to build the TCR beta libraries. TCRdb re-derived calls from the multiplex PCR reads in MiXCR, one entry per CDR3 protein. The sample consists of around 450,000 distinct CDR3 sequences, more than 13% of them appearing once. These same records also appear under a second study, on T cells in Graves' hyperthyroidism and ophthalmopathy. That paper notes: Newly diagnosed patients aged 18 to 65 had hyperthyroidism of under 2 months' duration. Orbital computed tomography and thyroid ultrasound, together with serum TRAb and thyroxine and clinical symptoms, were used for diagnoses. An initial round of RT-PCR targeting the TCR CDR3 relied on the HTBI primer set. Blood also contained most expanded thyroid clonotypes above 0.001.

The rearrangement joins TRBV10-1 to TRBJ2-2; perhaps TRBD2 as D (6 bases). Source: peripheral blood mononuclear cells (PBMCs), taken at new diagnosis, from a patient treated with antithyroid drugs. The clonotype originates from a woman younger than 45 with Graves disease. In nucleotides, the CDR3 is TGCGCCAGCAGTGAGCTGGGACTCGAGCTGTTTTTT. Its protein product is CASSELGLELFF.